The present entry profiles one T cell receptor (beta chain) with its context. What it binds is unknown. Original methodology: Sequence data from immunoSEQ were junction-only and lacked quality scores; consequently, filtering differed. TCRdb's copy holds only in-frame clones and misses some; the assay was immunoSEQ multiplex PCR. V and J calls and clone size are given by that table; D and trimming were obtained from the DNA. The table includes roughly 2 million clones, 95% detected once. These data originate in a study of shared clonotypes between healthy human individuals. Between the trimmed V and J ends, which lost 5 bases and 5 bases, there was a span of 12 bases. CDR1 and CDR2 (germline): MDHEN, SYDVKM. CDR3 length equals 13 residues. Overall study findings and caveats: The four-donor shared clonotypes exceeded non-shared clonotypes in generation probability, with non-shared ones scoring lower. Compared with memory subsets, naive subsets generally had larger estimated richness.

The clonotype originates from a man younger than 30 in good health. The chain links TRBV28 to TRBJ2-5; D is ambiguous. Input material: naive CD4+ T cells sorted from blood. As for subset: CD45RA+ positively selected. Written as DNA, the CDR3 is TGTGCCAGCAGTACCGGGTCCCCGGAGACCCAGTACTTC. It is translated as CASSTGSPETQYF.